This T cell receptor beta chain is from a study of blood T cell repertoires in COVID-19. Overall study: There were acute and convalescent COVID-19 samples, and they came from the United States, Italy and Spain.

The CDR3 is 13 amino acids. V was cut by 1 base and J by 5 bases, with 5 bases left in between. Per the germline V gene, CDR1 is SEHNR and CDR2 is FQNEAQ (reference sequence). TCRdb's table, derived via immunoSEQ multiplex PCR, lists solely in-frame clones and lacks some. The sample contains around 200,000 clones, around nine tenths of which appear only once. The chain has TRBV7-9 and TRBJ2-2, with D tentatively TRBD2 (5 bases). This TCR came from a man aged 18 to 35 with active or convalescent COVID-19. The sample was peripheral blood. The CDR3 nucleotides read TGTGCCAGCAGCTTAGTAGCGACCGGGGAGCTGTTTTTT. Protein sequence: CASSLVATGELFF.